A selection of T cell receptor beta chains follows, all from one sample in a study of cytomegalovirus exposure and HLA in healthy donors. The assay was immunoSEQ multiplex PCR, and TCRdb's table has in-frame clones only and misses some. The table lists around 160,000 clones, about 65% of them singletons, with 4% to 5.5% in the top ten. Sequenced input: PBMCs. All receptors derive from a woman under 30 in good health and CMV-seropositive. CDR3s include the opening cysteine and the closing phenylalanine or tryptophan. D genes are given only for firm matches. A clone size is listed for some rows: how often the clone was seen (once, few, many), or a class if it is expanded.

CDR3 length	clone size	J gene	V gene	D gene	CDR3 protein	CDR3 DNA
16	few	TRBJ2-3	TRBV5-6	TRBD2	CASSLGGLAVTDTQYF	TGTGCCAGCAGCTTGGGGGGACTAGCGGTCACAGATACGCAGTATTTT
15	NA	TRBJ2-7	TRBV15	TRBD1	CATSRGTGGQYEQYF	TGTGCCACCAGCAGAGGGACAGGGGGCCAGTACGAGCAGTACTTC
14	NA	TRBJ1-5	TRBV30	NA	CAWSRQMGNQPQHF	TGTGCCTGGAGTCGACAGATGGGCAATCAGCCCCAGCATTTT
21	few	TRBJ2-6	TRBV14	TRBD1	CASSQVPGTGEPFPGANVLTF	TGTGCCAGCAGCCAAGTTCCCGGGACAGGGGAGCCTTTTCCTGGGGCCAACGTCCTGACTTTC
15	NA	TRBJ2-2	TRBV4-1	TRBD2	CASSLSGGNTGELFF	TGCGCCAGCAGCCTTAGCGGGGGAAACACCGGGGAGCTGTTTTTT
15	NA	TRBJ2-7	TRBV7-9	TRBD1	CASSYTGTGSYEQYF	TGTGCCAGCAGTTATACCGGGACAGGGAGCTACGAGCAGTACTTC
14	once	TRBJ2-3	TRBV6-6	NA	CASMLSKSTDTQYF	TGTGCCAGCATGTTGAGTAAAAGCACAGATACGCAGTATTTT
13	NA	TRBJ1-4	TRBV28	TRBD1	CASSDRGREKLFF	TGTGCCAGCAGTGACAGGGGACGCGAAAAACTGTTTTTT
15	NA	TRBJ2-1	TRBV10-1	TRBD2	CASSTGTSGYNGQFF	TGCGCCAGCAGTACCGGGACTAGCGGGTACAATGGGCAGTTCTTC
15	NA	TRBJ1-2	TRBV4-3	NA	CASSQDRANDYGYTF	TGCGCCAGCAGCCAAGACAGGGCAAACGACTATGGCTACACCTTC
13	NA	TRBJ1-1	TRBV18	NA	CASSPLERTGAFF	TGTGCCAGCTCCCCGTTAGAGAGGACTGGAGCTTTCTTT
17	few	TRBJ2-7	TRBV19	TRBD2	CASSYRVWREGTYEQYF	TGTGCCAGTAGTTACCGGGTATGGCGGGAGGGCACCTACGAGCAGTACTTC
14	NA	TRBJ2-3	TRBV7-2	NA	CASSFSNSGDTQYF	TGTGCCAGCAGCTTTAGCAATTCGGGAGATACGCAGTATTTT
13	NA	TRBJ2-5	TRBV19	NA	CASSIGAVETQYF	TGTGCCAGTAGTATCGGAGCAGTAGAGACCCAGTACTTC
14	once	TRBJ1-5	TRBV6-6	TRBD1	CASRSGQGAAPQHF	TGTGCCAGCAGAAGCGGACAGGGGGCGGCGCCCCAGCATTTT
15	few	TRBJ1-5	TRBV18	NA	CASSPEGHSNQPQHF	TGTGCCAGCTCACCGGAGGGGCATAGCAATCAGCCCCAGCATTTT
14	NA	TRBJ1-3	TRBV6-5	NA	CATLQTFSGNTIYF	TGTGCCACCCTACAGACCTTCTCTGGAAACACCATATATTTT
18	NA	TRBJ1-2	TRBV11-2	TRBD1	CASSLAEMDMGQEYGYTF	TGTGCCAGCAGCTTAGCCGAAATGGATATGGGACAGGAATATGGCTACACCTTC
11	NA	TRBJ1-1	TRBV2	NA	CASRGASRAFF	TGTGCCAGCAGGGGGGCTTCCCGGGCTTTCTTT
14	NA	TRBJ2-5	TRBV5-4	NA	CASTSRSQGETQYF	TGTGCCAGCACCTCGAGGAGTCAGGGAGAGACCCAGTACTTC
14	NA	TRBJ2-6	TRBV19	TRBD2	CASSRGAGANVLTF	TGTGCCAGTAGTCGGGGGGCTGGGGCCAACGTCCTGACTTTC
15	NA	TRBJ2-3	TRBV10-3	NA	CAISEWGLLGDTQYF	TGTGCCATCAGTGAATGGGGACTCCTTGGGGATACGCAGTATTTT
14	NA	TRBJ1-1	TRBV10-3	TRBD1	CAISEPGQDTEAFF	TGTGCCATCAGTGAACCGGGACAGGACACTGAAGCTTTCTTT
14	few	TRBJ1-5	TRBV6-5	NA	CASRGSTPKQPQHF	TGTGCCAGCAGGGGGAGCACACCAAAGCAGCCCCAGCATTTT
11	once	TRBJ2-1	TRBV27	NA	CASFAYNEQFF	TGTGCCTCGTTCGCCTACAATGAGCAGTTCTTC
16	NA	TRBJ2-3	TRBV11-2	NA	CASTNNRDSRTDTQYF	TGTGCCAGCACCAACAACCGGGACTCCCGGACAGATACGCAGTATTTT
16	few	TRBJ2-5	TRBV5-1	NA	CASSSGSAGKIGGQYF	TGCGCCAGCAGCTCTGGCTCCGCGGGGAAGATAGGTGGGCAGTACTTC